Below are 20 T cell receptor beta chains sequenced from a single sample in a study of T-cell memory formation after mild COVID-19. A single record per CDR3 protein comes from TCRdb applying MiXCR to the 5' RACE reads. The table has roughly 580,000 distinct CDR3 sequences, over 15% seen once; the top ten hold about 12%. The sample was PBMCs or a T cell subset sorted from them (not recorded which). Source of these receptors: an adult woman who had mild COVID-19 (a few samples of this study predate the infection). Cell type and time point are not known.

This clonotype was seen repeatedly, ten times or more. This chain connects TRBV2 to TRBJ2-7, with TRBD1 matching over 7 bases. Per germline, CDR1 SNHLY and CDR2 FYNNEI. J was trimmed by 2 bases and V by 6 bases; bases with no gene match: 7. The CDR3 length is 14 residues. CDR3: CASSPRQGAYEQYF. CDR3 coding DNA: TGTGCCAGCAGCCCCAGACAGGGAGCCTACGAGCAGTACTTC.

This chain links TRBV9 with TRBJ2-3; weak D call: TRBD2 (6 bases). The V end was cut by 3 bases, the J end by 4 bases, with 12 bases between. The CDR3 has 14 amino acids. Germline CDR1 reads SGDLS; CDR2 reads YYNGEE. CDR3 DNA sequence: TGTGCCAGCAGCGACTCGGGGAGGTCAGATACGCAGTATTTT. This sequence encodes CASSDSGRSDTQYF.

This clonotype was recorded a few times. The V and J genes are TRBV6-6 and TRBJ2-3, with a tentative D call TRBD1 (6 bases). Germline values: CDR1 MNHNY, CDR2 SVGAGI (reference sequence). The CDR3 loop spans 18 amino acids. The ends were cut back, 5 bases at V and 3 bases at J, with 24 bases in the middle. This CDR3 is CASSHYLRTEGGTDTQYF. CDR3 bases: TGTGCCAGCAGTCACTACCTACGGACAGAAGGAGGAACAGATACGCAGTATTTT.

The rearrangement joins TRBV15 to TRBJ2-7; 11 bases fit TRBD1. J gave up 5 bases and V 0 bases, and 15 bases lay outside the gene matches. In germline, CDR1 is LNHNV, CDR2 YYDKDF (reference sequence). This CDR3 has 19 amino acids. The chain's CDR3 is CATSRDYRRRDRGVDEQYF. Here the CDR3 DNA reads TGTGCCACCAGCAGAGATTATCGGCGGCGGGACAGGGGGGTCGACGAGCAGTACTTC.

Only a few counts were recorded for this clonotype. The DNA for the CDR3 is TGTGCCAGCAGCGGGGGGGAGAATAGCGGGCTCCCCTACGAGCAGTACTTC. Translating gives CASSGGENSGLPYEQYF. This rearrangement joins TRBV7-9 to TRBJ2-7, with 7 bases identical to TRBD2. V dropped 5 bases and J dropped 2; count of bases not matched to a gene: 15. The CDR3 is 17 residues long. Germline V gives CDR1 SEHNR, CDR2 FQNEAQ (reference sequence).

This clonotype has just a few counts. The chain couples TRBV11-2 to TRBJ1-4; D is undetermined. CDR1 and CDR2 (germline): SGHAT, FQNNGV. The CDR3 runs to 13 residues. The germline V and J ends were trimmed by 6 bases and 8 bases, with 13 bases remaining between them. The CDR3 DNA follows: TGTGCCAGCAGTCGTGAAGCTTCAGAAAAACTGTTTTTT. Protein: CASSREASEKLFF.

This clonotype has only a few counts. The CDR3, as DNA: TGCGCCAGCAGCCACCCAGGGGGCGCGAACACCGGGGAGCTGTTTTTT. Translated, it gives CASSHPGGANTGELFF. The rearrangement links TRBV4-1 to TRBJ2-2; 8 nucleotides agree with TRBD1. The CDR3 length is 16 residues. Germline V gene lookup returns CDR1 MGHRA and CDR2 YSYEKL. Losses at the gene ends were 3 bases for V and 0 bases for J; bases not matched to a gene: 3.

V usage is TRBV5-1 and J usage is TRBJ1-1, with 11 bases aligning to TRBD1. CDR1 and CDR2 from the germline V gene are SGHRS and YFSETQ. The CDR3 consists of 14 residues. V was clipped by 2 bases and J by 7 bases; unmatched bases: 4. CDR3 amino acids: CASSFGQGASEAFF. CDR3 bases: TGCGCCAGCAGCTTTGGACAGGGGGCGAGTGAAGCTTTCTTT.

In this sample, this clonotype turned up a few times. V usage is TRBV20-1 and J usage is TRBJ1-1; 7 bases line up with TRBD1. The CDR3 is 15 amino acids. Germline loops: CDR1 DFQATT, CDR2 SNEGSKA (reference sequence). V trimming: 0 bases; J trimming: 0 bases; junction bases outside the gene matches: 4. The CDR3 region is CSARERTGVNTEAFF. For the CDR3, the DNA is TGCAGTGCTAGAGAACGAACAGGGGTGAACACTGAAGCTTTCTTT.

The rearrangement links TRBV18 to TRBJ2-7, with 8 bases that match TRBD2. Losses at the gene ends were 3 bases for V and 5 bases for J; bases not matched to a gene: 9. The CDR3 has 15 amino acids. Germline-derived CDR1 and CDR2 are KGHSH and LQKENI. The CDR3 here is CASSPSAGVVDEQYF. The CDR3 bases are TGTGCCAGCTCACCGTCAGCGGGAGTGGTCGACGAGCAGTACTTC.

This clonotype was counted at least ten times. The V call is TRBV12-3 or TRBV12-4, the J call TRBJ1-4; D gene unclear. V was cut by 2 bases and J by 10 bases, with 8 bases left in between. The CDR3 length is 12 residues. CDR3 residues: CASSLNSGKLFF. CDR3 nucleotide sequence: TGTGCCAGCAGTTTAAATTCCGGAAAACTGTTTTTT.

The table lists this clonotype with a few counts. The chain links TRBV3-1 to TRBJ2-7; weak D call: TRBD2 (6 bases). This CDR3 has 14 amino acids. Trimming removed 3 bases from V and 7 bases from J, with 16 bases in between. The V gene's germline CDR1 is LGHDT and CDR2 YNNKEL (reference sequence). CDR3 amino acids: CASSQGLGGWEQYF. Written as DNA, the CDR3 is TGTGCCAGCAGCCAGGGACTCGGTGGCTGGGAGCAGTACTTC.

The CDR3, as DNA: TGTGCCATCAGTGAGTCATCAGGGATGAACACTGAAGCTTTCTTT. It yields the protein CAISESSGMNTEAFF. This chain links TRBV10-3 with TRBJ1-1; weak D call: TRBD1 (5 bases). V lost 0 bases and J lost 0, with 8 bases in between. CDR1 and CDR2 (germline): ENHRY, SYGVKD. The CDR3 is made up of 15 amino acids.

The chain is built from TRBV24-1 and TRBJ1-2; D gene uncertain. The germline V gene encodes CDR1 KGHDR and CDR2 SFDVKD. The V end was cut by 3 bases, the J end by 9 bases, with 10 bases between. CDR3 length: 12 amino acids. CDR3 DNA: TGTGCCACCAGTGATCCGCAGCAGAGCTACACCTTC. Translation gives CATSDPQQSYTF.

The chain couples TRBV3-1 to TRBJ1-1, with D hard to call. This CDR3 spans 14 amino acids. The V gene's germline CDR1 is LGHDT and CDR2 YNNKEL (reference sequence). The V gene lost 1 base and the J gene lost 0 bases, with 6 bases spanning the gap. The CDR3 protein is CASSQARMNTEAFF. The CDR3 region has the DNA TGTGCCAGCAGCCAAGCTCGGATGAACACTGAAGCTTTCTTT.

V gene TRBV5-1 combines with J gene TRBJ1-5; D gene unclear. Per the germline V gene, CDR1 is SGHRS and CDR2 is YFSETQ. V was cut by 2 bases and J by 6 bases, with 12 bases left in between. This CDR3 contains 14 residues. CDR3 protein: CASSLSSGGQPQHF. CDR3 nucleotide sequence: TGCGCCAGCAGCTTATCGTCCGGAGGTCAGCCCCAGCATTTT.

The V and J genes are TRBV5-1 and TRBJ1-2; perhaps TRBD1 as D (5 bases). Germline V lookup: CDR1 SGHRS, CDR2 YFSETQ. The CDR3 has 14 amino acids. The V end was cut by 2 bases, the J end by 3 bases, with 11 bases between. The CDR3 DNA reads TGCGCCAGCAGCTTTAATGGGGCTGACTATGGCTACACCTTC. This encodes CASSFNGADYGYTF.

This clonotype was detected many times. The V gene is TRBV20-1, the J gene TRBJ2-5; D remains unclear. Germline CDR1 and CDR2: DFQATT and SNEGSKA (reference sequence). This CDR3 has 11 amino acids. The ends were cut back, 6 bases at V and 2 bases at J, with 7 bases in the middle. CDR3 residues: CSARRQETQYF. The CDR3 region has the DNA TGCAGTGCCCGCAGACAAGAGACCCAGTACTTC.

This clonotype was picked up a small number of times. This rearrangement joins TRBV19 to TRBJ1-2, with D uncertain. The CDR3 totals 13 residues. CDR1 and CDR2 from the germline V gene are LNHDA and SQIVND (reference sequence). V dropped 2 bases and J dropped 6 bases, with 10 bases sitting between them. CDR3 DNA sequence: TGTGCCAGTAGTATATCCGGGATTAATGGCTACACCTTC. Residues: CASSISGINGYTF.

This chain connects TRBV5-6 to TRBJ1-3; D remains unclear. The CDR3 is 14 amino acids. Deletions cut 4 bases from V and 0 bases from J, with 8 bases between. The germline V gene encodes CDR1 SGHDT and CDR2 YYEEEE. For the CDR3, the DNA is TGTGCCAGCAGCGTACTTATCTCTGGAAACACCATATATTTT. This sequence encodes CASSVLISGNTIYF.